The rows below give T cell receptor beta chains drawn from one sample of a study of beta chain features in type 1 diabetes. Here immunoSEQ multiplex PCR was the method, and the copy in TCRdb shows in-frame clones only, minus some. The table has about 350,000 clones, roughly a fifth seen once; the top ten hold approximately 0.043%. Sequenced sample: naive CD4+ T cells from blood. These receptors originate from a young woman in good health. CDR3s include the opening cysteine and the closing phenylalanine or tryptophan.

J gene | V gene | CDR3 protein
TRBJ2-5 | TRBV19 | CASSSIQGQEETQYF
TRBJ2-3 | TRBV7-9 | CASSFETSGNTQYF
TRBJ2-3 | TRBV4-2 | CASSQNRFLAGGGTDTQYF
TRBJ2-6 | TRBV7-9 | CATHGGGSGANVLTF
TRBJ1-2 | TRBV5-1 | CASSPPRDSYGYTF
TRBJ1-1 | TRBV4-2 | CASSQTDTNTEAFF
TRBJ2-3 | TRBV18 | CASSPYDRVSSGTDTQYF
TRBJ2-1 | TRBV2 | CASSDPGTSGGNEQFF
TRBJ2-7 | TRBV7-9 | CASSLVDGEQYF
TRBJ1-1 | TRBV2 | CASSPELNTEAFF
TRBJ2-1 | TRBV29-1 | CSVEGQGVNNEQFF
TRBJ1-5 | TRBV6-1 | CASRRDSNQPQHF
TRBJ2-7 | TRBV7-2 | CASSLEHGVGEQYF
TRBJ2-5 | TRBV7-9 | CASSPERTQYF
TRBJ1-2 | TRBV6-5 | CASSYSNGLGYTF
TRBJ1-2 | TRBV11-2 | CASSFQQRGYTF
TRBJ1-1 | TRBV6-5 | CASSYGKNTEAFF
TRBJ1-5 | TRBV4-2 | CASSQDSINRQPQHF
TRBJ2-5 | TRBV18 | CASSPPGTEETRYF
TRBJ1-2 | TRBV30 | CAWRPNPGTGNYGYTF
TRBJ1-2 | TRBV7-9 | CASSADRIYGYTF
TRBJ2-6 | TRBV30 | CAWSGTSGGPAPGANVLTF
TRBJ2-5 | TRBV4-2 | CASSQEPAGQETQYF
TRBJ1-1 | TRBV7-3 | CASSYGQNTEAFF
TRBJ1-1 | TRBV19 | CASRNSFPNTEAFF
TRBJ1-2 | TRBV6-1 | CASSEVNYGYTF
TRBJ1-2 | TRBV5-6 | CASSLDRESYGYTF
TRBJ1-2 | TRBV6-1 | CASSPTENYGYTF
TRBJ2-1 | TRBV6-1 | CASGRARTYNEQFF
TRBJ1-1 | TRBV5-4 | CASSPRDRDRTEAFF
TRBJ2-5 | TRBV18 | CASSPTQGQETQYF
TRBJ1-1 | TRBV4-2 | CASSQEPARRGLNTEAFF
TRBJ2-1 | TRBV30 | CAWRSNLGYNEQFF
TRBJ2-1 | TRBV11-2 | CASSRSGLARYEQFF
TRBJ2-5 | TRBV4-3 | CASSQDLSQETQYF
TRBJ1-5 | TRBV23-1 | CASSHLGTGSNQPQHF
TRBJ2-1 | TRBV7-2 | CASSLGWGVRNEQFF
TRBJ2-1 | TRBV19 | CASSPTSGQGSYNEQFF
TRBJ2-3 | TRBV5-1 | CASSGSGGPTDTQYF
TRBJ2-3 | TRBV4-2 | CASSQGGASTDTQYF
TRBJ2-2 | TRBV6-5 | CASSYPGQGYTGELFF
TRBJ2-7 | TRBV30 | CAWSVGLARVEQYF
TRBJ1-5 | TRBV30 | CAWGGQGNQPQHF
TRBJ1-2 | TRBV5-1 | CASALVTPHYGYTF
TRBJ2-5 | TRBV7-2 | CASSLGLQGPQETQYF